This TCR beta chain was found in a study of blood T cell repertoires in COVID-19. The overall study: The study drew acute and convalescent COVID-19 samples from the United States, Italy and Spain. PBMCs, B-cell-depleted T cells, or T cells were the source of the cDNA or gDNA that made up the material.

While infection was still active, Seattle patients were enrolled and then followed longitudinally. The V end lost 3 bases, the J end lost 7 bases, and 5 bases lay between the germline ends. The germline V gene encodes CDR1 SGHNT and CDR2 YYREEE (reference sequence). CDR3 length equals 10 residues. Per the original methods: Estimates of nucleated cell counts were drawn from the amplification of reference gene primers. Generated by immunoSEQ multiplex PCR, the TCRdb table keeps only in-frame clones and is missing some. The V and J calls and clone size are taken from that table; D and trimming were inferred from the DNA. The table lists fewer than 300,000 clones, approximately 90% of them singletons.

Sequenced sample: peripheral blood. V gene TRBV5-4 combines with J gene TRBJ2-7; no clear D. The clonotype originates from a woman aged 50 to 65 with COVID-19, enrolled during active disease. Here the CDR3 DNA reads TGTGCCAGCAGCTCGGAGGAGCAGTACTTC. Its protein is CASSSEEQYF.